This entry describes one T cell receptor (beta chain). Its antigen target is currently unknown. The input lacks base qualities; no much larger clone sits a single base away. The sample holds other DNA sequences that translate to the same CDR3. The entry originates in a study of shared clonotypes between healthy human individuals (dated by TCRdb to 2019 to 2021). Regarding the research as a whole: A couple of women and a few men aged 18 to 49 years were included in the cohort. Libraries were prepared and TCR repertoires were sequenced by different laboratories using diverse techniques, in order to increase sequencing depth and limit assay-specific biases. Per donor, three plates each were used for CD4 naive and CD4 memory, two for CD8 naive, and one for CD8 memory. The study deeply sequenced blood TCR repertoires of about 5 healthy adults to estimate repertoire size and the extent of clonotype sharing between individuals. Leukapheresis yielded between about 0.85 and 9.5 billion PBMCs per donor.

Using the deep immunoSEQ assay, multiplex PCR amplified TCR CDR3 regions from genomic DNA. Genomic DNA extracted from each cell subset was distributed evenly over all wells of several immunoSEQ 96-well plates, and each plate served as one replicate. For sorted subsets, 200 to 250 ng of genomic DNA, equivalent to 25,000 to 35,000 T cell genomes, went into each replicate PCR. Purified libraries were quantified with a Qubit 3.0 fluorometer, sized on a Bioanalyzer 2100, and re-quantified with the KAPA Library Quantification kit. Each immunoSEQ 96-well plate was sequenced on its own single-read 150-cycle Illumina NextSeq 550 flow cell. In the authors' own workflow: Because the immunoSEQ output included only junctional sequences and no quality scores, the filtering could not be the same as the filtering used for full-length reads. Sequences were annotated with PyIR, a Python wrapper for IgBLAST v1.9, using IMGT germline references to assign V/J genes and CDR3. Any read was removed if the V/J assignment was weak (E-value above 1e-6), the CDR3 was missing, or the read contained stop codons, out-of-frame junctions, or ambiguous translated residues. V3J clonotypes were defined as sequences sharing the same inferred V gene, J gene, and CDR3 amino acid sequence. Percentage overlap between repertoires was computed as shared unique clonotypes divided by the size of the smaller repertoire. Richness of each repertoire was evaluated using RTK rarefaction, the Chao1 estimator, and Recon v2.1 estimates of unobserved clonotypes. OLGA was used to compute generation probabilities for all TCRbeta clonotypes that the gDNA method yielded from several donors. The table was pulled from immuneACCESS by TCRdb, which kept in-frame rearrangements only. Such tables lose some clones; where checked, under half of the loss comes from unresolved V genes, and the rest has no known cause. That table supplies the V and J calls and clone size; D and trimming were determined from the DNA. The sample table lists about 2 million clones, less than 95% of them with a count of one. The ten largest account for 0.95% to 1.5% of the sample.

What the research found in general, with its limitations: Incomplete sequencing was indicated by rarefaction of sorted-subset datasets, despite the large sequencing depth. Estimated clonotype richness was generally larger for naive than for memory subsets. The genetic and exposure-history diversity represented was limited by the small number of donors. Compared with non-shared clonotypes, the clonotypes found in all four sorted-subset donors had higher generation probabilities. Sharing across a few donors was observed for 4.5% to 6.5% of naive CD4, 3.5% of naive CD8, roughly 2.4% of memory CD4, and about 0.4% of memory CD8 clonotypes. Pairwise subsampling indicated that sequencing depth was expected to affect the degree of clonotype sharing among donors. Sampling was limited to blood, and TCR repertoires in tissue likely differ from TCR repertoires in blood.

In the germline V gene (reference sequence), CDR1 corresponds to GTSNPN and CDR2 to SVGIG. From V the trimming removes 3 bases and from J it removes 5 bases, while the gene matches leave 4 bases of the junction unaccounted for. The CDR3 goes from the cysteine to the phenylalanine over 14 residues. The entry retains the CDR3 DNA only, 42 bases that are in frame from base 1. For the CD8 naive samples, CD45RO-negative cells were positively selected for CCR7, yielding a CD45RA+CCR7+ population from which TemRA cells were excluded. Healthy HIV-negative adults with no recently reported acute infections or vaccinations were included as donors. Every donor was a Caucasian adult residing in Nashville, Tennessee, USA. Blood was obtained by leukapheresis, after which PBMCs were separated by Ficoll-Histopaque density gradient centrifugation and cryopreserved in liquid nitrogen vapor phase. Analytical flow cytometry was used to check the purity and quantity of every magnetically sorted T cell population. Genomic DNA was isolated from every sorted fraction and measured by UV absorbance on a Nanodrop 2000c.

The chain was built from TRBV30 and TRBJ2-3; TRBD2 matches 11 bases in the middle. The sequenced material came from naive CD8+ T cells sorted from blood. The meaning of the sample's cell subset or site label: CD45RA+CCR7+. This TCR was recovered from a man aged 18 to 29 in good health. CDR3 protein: CAWSLAGGGDTQYF. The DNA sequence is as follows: TGTGCCTGGAGCCTAGCGGGGGGCGGAGATACGCAGTATTTT.